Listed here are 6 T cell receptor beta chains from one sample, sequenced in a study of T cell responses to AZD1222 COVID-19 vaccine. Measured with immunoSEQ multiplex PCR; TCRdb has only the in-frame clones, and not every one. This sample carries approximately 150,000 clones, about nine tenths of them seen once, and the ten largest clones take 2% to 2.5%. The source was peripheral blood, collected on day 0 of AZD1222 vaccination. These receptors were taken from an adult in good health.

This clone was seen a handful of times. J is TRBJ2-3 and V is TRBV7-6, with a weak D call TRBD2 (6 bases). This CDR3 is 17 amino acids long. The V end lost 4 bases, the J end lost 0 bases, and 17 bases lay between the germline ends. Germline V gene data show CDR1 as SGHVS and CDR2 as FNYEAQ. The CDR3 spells CASSSGRSALSTDTQYF. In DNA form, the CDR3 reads TGTGCCAGCAGCTCTGGGAGGAGCGCCCTTAGCACAGATACGCAGTATTTT.

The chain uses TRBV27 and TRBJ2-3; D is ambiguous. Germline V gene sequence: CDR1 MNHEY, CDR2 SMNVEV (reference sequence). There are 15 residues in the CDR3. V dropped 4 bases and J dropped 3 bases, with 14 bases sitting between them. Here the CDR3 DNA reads TGTGCCAGCAGTTCGCTCCGGACCGTTACAGATACGCAGTATTTT. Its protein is CASSSLRTVTDTQYF.

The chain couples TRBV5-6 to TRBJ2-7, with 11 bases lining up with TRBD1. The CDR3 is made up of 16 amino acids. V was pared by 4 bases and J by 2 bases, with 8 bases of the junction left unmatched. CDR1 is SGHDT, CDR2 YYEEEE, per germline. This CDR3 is CASSTYRDRGTYEQYF. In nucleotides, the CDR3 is TGTGCCAGCAGCACCTACCGGGACAGGGGGACCTACGAGCAGTACTTC.

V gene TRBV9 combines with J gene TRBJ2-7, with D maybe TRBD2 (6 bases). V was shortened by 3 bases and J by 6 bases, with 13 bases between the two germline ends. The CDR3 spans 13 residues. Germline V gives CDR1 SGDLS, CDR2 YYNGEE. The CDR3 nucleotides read TGTGCCAGCAGCGCGGATGGAGGGCGCGAGCAGTACTTC. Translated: CASSADGGREQYF.

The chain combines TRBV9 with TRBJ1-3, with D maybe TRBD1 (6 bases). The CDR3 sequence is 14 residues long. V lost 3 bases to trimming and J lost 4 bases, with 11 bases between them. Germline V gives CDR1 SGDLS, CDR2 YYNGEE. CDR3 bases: TGTGCCAGCAGCGCCCAGGGGCTCGGAAACACCATATATTTT. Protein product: CASSAQGLGNTIYF. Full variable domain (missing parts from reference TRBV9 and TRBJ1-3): DSGVTQTPKHLITATGQRVTLRCSPRSGDLSVYWYQQSLDQGLQFLIQYYNGEERAKGNILERFSAQQFPDLHSELNLSSLELGDSALYFCASSAQGLGNTIYFGEGSWLTVV.

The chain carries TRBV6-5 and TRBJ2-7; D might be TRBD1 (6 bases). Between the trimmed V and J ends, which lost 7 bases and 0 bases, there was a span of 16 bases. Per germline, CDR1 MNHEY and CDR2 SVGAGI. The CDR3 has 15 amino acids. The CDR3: CASTLTGDTSYEQYF. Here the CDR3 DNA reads TGTGCCAGCACCCTTACCGGGGACACCTCCTACGAGCAGTACTTC.